What follows is one T cell receptor beta chain and its context. This specimen comes from a study of blood T cell repertoires in COVID-19. Across the study: The study drew acute and convalescent COVID-19 samples from the United States, Italy and Spain. PBMCs, B-cell-depleted T cells, or T cells were the source of the cDNA or gDNA that made up the material.

Per the study methods: Estimates of nucleated cell counts were drawn from the amplification of reference gene primers. Assay: immunoSEQ multiplex PCR; the TCRdb copy retains only in-frame clones and omits some. Clonal size and the V and J genes are those of that table, whereas D and trimming came from the DNA. This repertoire shows roughly 68,000 clones, around 89% found once; its top ten account for approximately 6.3%. V gave up 3 bases and J gave up 0 bases, with 9 bases separating them. Germline V lookup: CDR1 MDHEN, CDR2 SYDVKM. The CDR3 contains 15 residues. The receptor comes from a woman aged 80 or over with active COVID-19. The V and J genes are TRBV28 and TRBJ1-5, with D hard to call. The source material was peripheral blood. The CDR3: CASSLGPYSNQPQHF. CDR3 DNA sequence: TGTGCCAGCAGTTTGGGCCCATATAGCAATCAGCCCCAGCATTTT.